The 2 T cell receptor beta chains in this list originate from one sample, sequenced in a study of molecular identifiers for immune sequencing clone quantification. TCRdb fed the PCR reads into MiXCR, producing one record per CDR3 protein. This sample carries about 630,000 distinct CDR3 sequences, 25% of them seen once, and the ten largest clones take about 0.81%. The sample was naive CD8+ T cells from blood, with Jurkat cell RNA spiked in. Subset reported: FACS-sorted CD8+CD4-CCR7+CD45RA+ naive T cells. The receptors were gathered from a human donor in good health. Some libraries in this study had Jurkat cell RNA spiked in.

With regard to this clonotype: One junction end disagrees with the germline gene, perhaps due to a read error. The rearrangement links TRBV5-1 to TRBJ1-1; maybe TRBD1 (6 bases). Germline CDR1 is SGHRS and CDR2 is YFSETQ. The CDR3 runs to 13 residues. The CDR3 DNA follows: TGCGCCAGCAGGTTGGGGGCGCAGGTTGAAGCTTTCTTT. Amino acids: CASRLGAQVEAFF.

As to this clonotype: This may come from a read error, since a much larger clone is one base off. This CDR3 fails to terminate in the conserved phenylalanine or tryptophan, so it likely reflects a read error. The V and J genes are TRBV6-5 and TRBJ1-4, with unresolved D. This CDR3 is 13 amino acids long. V was shortened by 6 bases and J by 5 bases, with 10 bases between the two germline ends. Germline loops: CDR1 MNHEY, CDR2 SVGAGI. This chain's CDR3 is CASSLQQNEKLFL. CDR3 DNA: TGTGCCAGCAGCCTTCAGCAAAATGAAAAACTGTTTCTT.